Each of the 15 T cell receptor beta chains below was sequenced from the same sample in a study of early T cells in non-severe SARS-CoV-2 infection. Each CDR3 protein gets one entry after TCRdb re-called the 5' RACE reads with MiXCR. The sample gives about 38,000 distinct CDR3 sequences, approximately 4.6% of which show up once; 16% is in the top ten. Material for sequencing was whole blood. The receptors were gathered from an adult who was a healthcare worker with PCR-confirmed SARS-CoV-2 infection or an uninfected control (not recorded which).

This clonotype was seen many times. The V call is TRBV5-6, the J call TRBJ2-7; 8 bases align to TRBD1. Losses at the gene ends were 4 bases for V and 2 bases for J; bases not matched to a gene: 8. CDR3 length: 15 residues. Germline V gives CDR1 SGHDT, CDR2 YYEEEE. This CDR3 is CASSPQTGDPYEQYF. The CDR3 coding sequence is TGTGCCAGCAGCCCGCAGACAGGGGACCCCTACGAGCAGTACTTC.

This chain uses TRBV10-2 with TRBJ2-5; D not certain. The CDR3 is 13 residues long. Germline CDR1 and CDR2: WSHSY and SAAADI. V was clipped by 1 base and J by 3 bases, with 6 bases between them. CDR3 sequence reads: CASSEFLEETQYF. CDR3 DNA: TGCGCCAGCAGTGAGTTCCTCGAAGAGACCCAGTACTTC.

This clonotype appeared many times. J is TRBJ2-7 and V is TRBV29-1, with TRBD1 matching 7 bases. The CDR3 sequence is 13 residues long. V shed 3 bases and J 6 bases; nucleotides not matched to a gene: 8. Per the germline V gene, CDR1 is SQVTM and CDR2 is ANQGSEA. CDR3 nucleotides: TGCAGCGTTGAGGGTACAGGGGCCGGCGAGCAGTACTTC. Its translation is CSVEGTGAGEQYF.

The sample holds many counts of this clonotype. The chain links TRBV6-4 to TRBJ2-3; 8 bases map to TRBD2. Looked up from germline, CDR1 is MRHNA and CDR2 is SNTAGT. The V gene end was trimmed by 3 bases and the J gene end by 1 base; junction bases not matched to a gene: 0. The CDR3 runs to 14 residues. Written as DNA, the CDR3 is TGTGCCAGCAGTGAAGCGGGGGGCACAGATACGCAGTATTTT. Translation: CASSEAGGTDTQYF.

This clonotype was seen at least ten times. The chain carries TRBV29-1 and TRBJ1-1; D call uncertain. Trimming removed 4 bases from V and 0 bases from J, with 6 bases in between. Germline CDR1 SQVTM, CDR2 ANQGSEA. The CDR3 spans 12 residues. The CDR3 DNA reads as TGCAGCGTTGTGGTCCTGAACACTGAAGCTTTCTTT. Residues: CSVVVLNTEAFF. The variable domain in full, completed from reference TRBV29-1 and TRBJ1-1, reads SAVISQKPSRDICQRGTSLTIQCQVDSQVTMMFWYRQQPGQSLTLIATANQGSEATYESGFVIDKFPISRPNLTFSTLTVSNMSPEDSSIYLCSVVVLNTEAFFGQGTRLTVV.

This clonotype has at least ten counts. The chain links TRBV5-1 to TRBJ2-5; possibly TRBD2 for D (6 bases). This CDR3 comprises 15 residues. Between the trimmed V and J ends, which lost 3 bases and 5 bases, there was a span of 17 bases. Germline assignment: CDR1 SGHRS and CDR2 YFSETQ. The CDR3: CASSSLAAPEETQYF. In DNA, the CDR3 is TGCGCCAGCAGCTCGTTAGCGGCCCCGGAGGAGACCCAGTACTTC. Variable domain in full (rest from reference TRBV5-1 and TRBJ2-5): KAGVTQTPRYLIKTRGQQVTLSCSPISGHRSVSWYQQTPGQGLQFLFEYFSETQRNKGNFPGRFSGRQFSNSRSEMNVSTLELGDSALYLCASSSLAAPEETQYFGPGTRLLVL.

The sample holds many counts of this clonotype. The chain combines TRBV5-4 with TRBJ2-3; D not resolved. V shed 7 bases and J shed 2 bases, with 11 bases lying between them. This CDR3 has 13 amino acids. Germline loops: CDR1 SGHNT, CDR2 YYREEE (reference sequence). The CDR3 region has the DNA TGTGCCAGCTCACGAGACTCCACAGATACGCAGTATTTT. Encoded protein: CASSRDSTDTQYF.

This clonotype showed up many times. The chain has TRBV5-5 and TRBJ2-7; a weak D match, TRBD1 (6 bases). The CDR3 runs 14 residues. Germline CDR1 and CDR2: SGHKS and YYEKEE (reference sequence). Trimming took 0 bases from V and 2 from J, leaving 9 bases between them. The CDR3 spells CASSLGGLTYEQYF. CDR3 DNA: TGTGCCAGCAGCTTGGGGGGGCTGACCTACGAGCAGTACTTC.

This clonotype occurred a few times. The chain employs TRBV9 and TRBJ2-6, with TRBD1 as a possible D gene (5 bases). The CDR3 has 16 amino acids. Trimming removed 4 bases from V and 0 bases from J, with 11 bases in between. Germline CDR1 is SGDLS and CDR2 is YYNGEE. The CDR3 reads CASSSHQGSGANVLTF. CDR3 nucleotide sequence: TGTGCCAGCAGCTCACATCAGGGCTCTGGGGCCAACGTCCTGACTTTC.

The table lists this clonotype with many counts. The chain is built from TRBV5-1 and TRBJ1-6, with 7 bases aligning to TRBD1. V was clipped by 4 bases and J by 9 bases; unmatched bases: 10. The CDR3 totals 15 residues. Germline CDR1 SGHRS, CDR2 YFSETQ. CDR3 nucleotide sequence: TGCGCCAGCAGCCCGTCCCGGGACAGTGTTTCACCCCTCCACTTT. This gives the protein CASSPSRDSVSPLHF.

This clonotype occurred many times. This chain connects TRBV7-2 to TRBJ1-1, with D unclear. The CDR3 is 12 amino acids. The ends were cut back, 3 bases at V and 1 base at J, with 3 bases in the middle. Per germline, CDR1 SGHTA and CDR2 FQGNSA. DNA for the CDR3: TGTGCCAGCAGCTTTCAGAACACTGAAGCTTTCTTT. Its translation is CASSFQNTEAFF.

The CDR3 here is CASFGTGVGSEQFF. As DNA, the CDR3 is TGTGCCAGCTTCGGGACAGGGGTCGGAAGTGAGCAGTTCTTC. V usage is TRBV18 and J usage is TRBJ2-1, with TRBD1 matching over 10 bases. The CDR3 has 14 residues. V lost 7 bases to trimming and J lost 9 bases; unmatched junction nucleotides: 9. Germline V lookup: CDR1 KGHSH, CDR2 LQKENI.

This clonotype was recorded many times. The rearrangement links TRBV7-9 to TRBJ2-7; weak D call: TRBD2 (5 bases). CDR3 size: 13 residues. Germline V CDR1 and CDR2: SEHNR, FQNEAQ (reference sequence). The CDR3 loop is CAVEGQSSYEQYF. The DNA for the CDR3 is TGTGCAGTCGAGGGTCAATCCTCCTACGAGCAGTACTTC.

Ten or more counts support this clonotype. The V gene is TRBV30, the J gene TRBJ1-6; 8 nucleotides agree with TRBD1. CDR1 and CDR2 (germline): GTSNPN, SVGIG (reference sequence). The CDR3 is 16 amino acids. Trimming removed 4 bases from V and 0 bases from J; junction bases left unmatched: 5. CDR3 loop: CAWTTGEASYNSPLHF. The DNA of the CDR3 is TGTGCCTGGACGACAGGGGAAGCCTCCTATAATTCACCCCTCCACTTT.

The CDR3 sequence is CASSLFQAHSGANVLTF. The CDR3, as DNA: TGCGCCAGCAGCTTGTTCCAGGCCCACTCTGGGGCCAACGTCCTGACTTTC. The rearrangement joins TRBV5-1 to TRBJ2-6; D is unresolved. V shed 1 base and J shed 0 bases, with 11 bases lying between them. The CDR3 covers 17 residues. Germline values: CDR1 SGHRS, CDR2 YFSETQ.